Presented here are 8 T cell receptor beta chains from one specimen sequenced in a study of T cells in women clearing cervical HPV infection. The table came from immunoSEQ multiplex PCR; TCRdb's copy has only in-frame clones and leaves some out. The data include some 30,000 clones; the top ten clones carry over 1.5%. Source material: blood buffy coat. The receptors stem from a woman between 18 and 70 years old with a cervical HPV16 infection that either progressed to CIN3+ or cleared (not recorded which).

A note on this clone: The read terminates 3 residues before the CDR3 end, so the remaining end is supplied by the germline J gene. J is TRBJ1-1 and V is TRBV7-6; D is possibly TRBD1 (5 bases). This CDR3 has 16 residues. Germline V CDR1 and CDR2: SGHVS, FNYEAQ. The DNA read from the CDR3 is TGTGCCAGCAGCCTCATGGGTCTGACAGTTCAAGAGACC. Translating it yields CASSLMGLTVQET. The full CDR3 protein reads CASSLMGLTVQETAFF.

As for this clone: The read gets to within 3 residues of the CDR3 end, and the germline J gene fills in the rest. The chain carries TRBV6-2 or TRBV6-3 and TRBJ2-3; TRBD1 agrees at 9 bases. This CDR3 is built from 17 residues. CDR1 and CDR2 (germline): MNHEY, SVGEGT. CDR3 amino acids: CASSALPGQGFYQPQYF. The CDR3 DNA, read in part, is TGTGCCAGCAGCGCTTTACCGGGACAGGGCTTTTATCAGCCG.

Remarks on this clone: The read terminates 3 residues before the CDR3 end, so the remaining end is supplied by the germline J gene. The chain employs TRBV20-1 and TRBJ1-1, with D tentatively TRBD1 (5 bases). Trimming left V 0 bases short and J 3 bases short, with 17 bases between. Germline loops: CDR1 DFQATT, CDR2 SNEGSKA (reference sequence). The CDR3 length is 16 residues. The part of the CDR3 DNA that was read is TGCAGTGCTAGAGACAGGACATTAGGGGTGTACACTGAA. As protein: CSARDRTLGVYTE. From start to end, the CDR3 is CSARDRTLGVYTEAFF.

The CDR3 spells CASSIGLSGSFDYTF. CDR3 bases read: TGTGCCAGTAGTATTGGGCTGAGCGGGAGCTTCGAC. The chain links TRBV19 to TRBJ1-2; D unresolved. The read terminates 3 residues ahead of where the CDR3 ends, so the germline J gene completes it. CDR3 length equals 15 residues. Germline CDR1 reads LNHDA; CDR2 reads SQIVND (reference sequence).

Turning to this clone: Read coverage stops 3 residues before the CDR3 terminus; the germline J gene supplies the remainder. The V call is TRBV12-3 or TRBV12-4, the J call TRBJ2-1; 8 bases fit TRBD2. J gave up 8 bases and V 4 bases, and 7 bases lay outside the gene matches. The CDR3 has 14 amino acids. Incomplete CDR3 DNA: TGTGCCAGCAGTTGGCGGGGGCGGGAGGATGAG. Translated: CASSWRGREDE. The full-length CDR3 reads as CASSWRGREDEQFF.

The CDR3 spells CASSYTGRVRETQYF. The sequenced part of the CDR3 DNA is TGTGCCAGCAGTTATACAGGGCGGGTTCGAGAGACC. J is TRBJ2-5 and V is TRBV6-2 or TRBV6-3; maybe TRBD1 (6 bases). The read ends 3 residues before the CDR3 terminus; that terminus is restored from the germline J gene. With 3 bases removed from V and 4 bases from J, the gap between germline ends came to 15 bases. The germline CDR1 and CDR2 sequences are MNHEY and SVGEGT. The CDR3 consists of 15 residues.

The covered CDR3 bases are TGTGCCAGCAGCCCAACAGGGGTCTCTGGAAACACC. Translating it yields CASSPTGVSGNT. In full, the CDR3 is CASSPTGVSGNTIYF. V gene TRBV7-9 combines with J gene TRBJ1-3, with 7 bases aligning to TRBD1. The read ends 3 residues before the CDR3 terminus; that terminus is restored from the germline J gene. CDR1 and CDR2 from the germline V gene are SEHNR and FQNEAQ (reference sequence). CDR3 size: 15 residues. V shed 5 bases, J shed 0 bases, and the junction held 4 bases outside the gene matches. Combining the CDR3 with reference TRBV7-9 and TRBJ1-3 gives the whole variable domain DTGVSQNPRHKITKRGQNVTFRCDPISEHNRLYWYRQTLGQGPEFLTYFQNEAQLEKSRLLSDRFSAERPKGSFSTLEIQRTEQGDSAMYLCASSPTGVSGNTIYFGEGSWLTVV.

As for this clone: The missing CDR3 end, 3 residues past where the read stops, is filled in from the germline J gene. The chain combines TRBV6-4 with TRBJ2-1, with 11 bases that match TRBD2. J gave up 2 bases and V 6 bases, and 3 bases lay outside the gene matches. CDR1 MRHNA and CDR2 SNTAGT come from the germline V gene. CDR3 length: 15 residues. CDR3 region: CASRRLAGTYNEQFF. The DNA read from the CDR3 is TGTGCCAGCAGGCGACTAGCGGGGACCTACAATGAG.